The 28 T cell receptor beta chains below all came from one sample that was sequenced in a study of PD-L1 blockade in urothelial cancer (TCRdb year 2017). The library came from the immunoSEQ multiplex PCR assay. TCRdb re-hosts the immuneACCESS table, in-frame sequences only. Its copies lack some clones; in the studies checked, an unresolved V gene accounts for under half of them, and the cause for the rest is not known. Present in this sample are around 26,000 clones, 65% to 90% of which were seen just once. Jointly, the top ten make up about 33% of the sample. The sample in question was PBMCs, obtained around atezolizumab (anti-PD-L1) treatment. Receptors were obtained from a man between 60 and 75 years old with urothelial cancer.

The CDR3 sequence: CASGLSTLLGSPLHF. The CDR3 nucleotides are TGTGCTAGTGGTTTGTCTACACTTCTAGGTTCACCCCTCCACTTT. V usage is TRBV12-5 and J usage is TRBJ1-6; D is unclear. Per the germline V gene, CDR1 is LGHNT and CDR2 is FRNRAP. CDR3 length equals 15 residues. With 2 bases removed from V and 9 bases from J, the gap between germline ends came to 14 bases.

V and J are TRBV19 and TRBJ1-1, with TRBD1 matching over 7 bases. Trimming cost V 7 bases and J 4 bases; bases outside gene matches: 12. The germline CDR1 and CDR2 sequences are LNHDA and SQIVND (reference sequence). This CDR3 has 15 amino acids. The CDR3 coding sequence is TGTGCCAGTACCTATTGGCCAGGGGGGAGCACTGAAGCTTTCTTT. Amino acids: CASTYWPGGSTEAFF.

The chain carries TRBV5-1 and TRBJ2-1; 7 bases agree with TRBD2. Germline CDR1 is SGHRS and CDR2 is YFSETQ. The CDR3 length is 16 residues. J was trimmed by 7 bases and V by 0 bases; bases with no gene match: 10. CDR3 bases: TGCGCCAGCAGCTTGGAATTCGGGAGAGCGGGGAATGAGCAGTTCTTC. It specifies CASSLEFGRAGNEQFF.

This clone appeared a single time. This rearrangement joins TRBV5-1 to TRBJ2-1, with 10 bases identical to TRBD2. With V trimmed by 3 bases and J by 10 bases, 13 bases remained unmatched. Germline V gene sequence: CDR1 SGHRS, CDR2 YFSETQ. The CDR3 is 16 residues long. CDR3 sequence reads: CASSWVGLAERREQFF. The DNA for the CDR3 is TGCGCCAGCAGCTGGGTCGGACTAGCGGAGCGACGGGAGCAGTTCTTC. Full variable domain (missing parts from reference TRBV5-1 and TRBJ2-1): KAGVTQTPRYLIKTRGQQVTLSCSPISGHRSVSWYQQTPGQGLQFLFEYFSETQRNKGNFPGRFSGRQFSNSRSEMNVSTLELGDSALYLCASSWVGLAERREQFFGPGTRLTVL.

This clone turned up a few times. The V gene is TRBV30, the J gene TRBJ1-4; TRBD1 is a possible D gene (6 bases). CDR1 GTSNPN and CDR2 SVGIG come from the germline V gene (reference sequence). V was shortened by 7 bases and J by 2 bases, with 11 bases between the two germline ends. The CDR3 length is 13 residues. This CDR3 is CAFDRGTNEKLFF. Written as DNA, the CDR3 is TGTGCCTTCGATAGGGGGACTAATGAAAAACTGTTTTTT. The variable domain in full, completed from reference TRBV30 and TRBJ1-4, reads SQTIHQWPATLVQPVGSPLSLECTVEGTSNPNLYWYRQAAGRGLQLLFYSVGIGQISSEVPQNLSASRPQDRQFILSSKKLLLSDSGFYLCAFDRGTNEKLFFGSGTQLSVL.

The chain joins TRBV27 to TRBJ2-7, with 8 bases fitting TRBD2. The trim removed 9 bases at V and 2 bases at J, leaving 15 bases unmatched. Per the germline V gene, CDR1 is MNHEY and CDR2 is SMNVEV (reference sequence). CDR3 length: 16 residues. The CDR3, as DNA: TGTGCCAGTCGTACTGATGGCGGGAGGCGCACCTACGAGCAGTACTTC. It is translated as CASRTDGGRRTYEQYF.

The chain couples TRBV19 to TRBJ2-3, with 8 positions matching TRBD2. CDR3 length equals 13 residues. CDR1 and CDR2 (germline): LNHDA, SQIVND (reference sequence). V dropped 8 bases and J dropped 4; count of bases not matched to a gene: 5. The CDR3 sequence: CASGPGGADTQYF. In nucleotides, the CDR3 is TGTGCCAGTGGCCCGGGGGGGGCAGATACGCAGTATTTT.

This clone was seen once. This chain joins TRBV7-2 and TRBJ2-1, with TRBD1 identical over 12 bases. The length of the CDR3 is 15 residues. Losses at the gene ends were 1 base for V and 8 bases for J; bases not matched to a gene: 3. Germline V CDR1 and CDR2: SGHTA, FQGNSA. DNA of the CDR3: TGTGCCAGCAGCTTAGTAGGGACAGGGGGCGATGAGCAGTTCTTC. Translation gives CASSLVGTGGDEQFF.

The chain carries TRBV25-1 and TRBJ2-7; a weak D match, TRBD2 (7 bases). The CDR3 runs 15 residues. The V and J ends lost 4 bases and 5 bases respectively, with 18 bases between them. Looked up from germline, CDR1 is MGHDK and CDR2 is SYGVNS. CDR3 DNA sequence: TGTGCCAGCAGTGGGATAGGGGGGGCCTTGGACGAGCAGTACTTC. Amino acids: CASSGIGGALDEQYF.

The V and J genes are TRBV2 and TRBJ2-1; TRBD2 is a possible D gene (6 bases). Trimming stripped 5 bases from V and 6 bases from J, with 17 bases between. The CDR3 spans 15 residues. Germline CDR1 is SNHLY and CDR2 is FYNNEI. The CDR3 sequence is CASSLLAGGANEQFF. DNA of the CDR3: TGTGCCAGCAGTTTGCTAGCAGGAGGGGCCAATGAGCAGTTCTTC.

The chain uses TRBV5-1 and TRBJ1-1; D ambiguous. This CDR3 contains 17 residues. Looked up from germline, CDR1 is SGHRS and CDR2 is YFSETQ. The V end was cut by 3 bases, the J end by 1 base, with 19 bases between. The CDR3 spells CASSYSNSGKSNTEAFF. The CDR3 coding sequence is TGCGCCAGCAGCTACTCGAATAGTGGTAAATCGAACACTGAAGCTTTCTTT.

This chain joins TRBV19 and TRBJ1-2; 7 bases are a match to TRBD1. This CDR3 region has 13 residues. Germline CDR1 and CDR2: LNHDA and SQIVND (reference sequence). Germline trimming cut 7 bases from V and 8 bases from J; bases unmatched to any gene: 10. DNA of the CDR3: TGTGCCAGTAAGGTAGACAGGGTAGGCGGCTACACCTTC. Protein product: CASKVDRVGGYTF.

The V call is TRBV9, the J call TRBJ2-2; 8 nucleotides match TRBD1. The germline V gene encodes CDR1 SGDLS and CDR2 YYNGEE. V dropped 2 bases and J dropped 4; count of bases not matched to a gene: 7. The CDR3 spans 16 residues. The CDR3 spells CASSVGQGGTTGELFF. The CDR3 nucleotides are TGTGCCAGCAGCGTTGGACAGGGAGGTACCACCGGGGAGCTGTTTTTT. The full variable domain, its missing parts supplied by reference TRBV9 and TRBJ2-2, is DSGVTQTPKHLITATGQRVTLRCSPRSGDLSVYWYQQSLDQGLQFLIQYYNGEERAKGNILERFSAQQFPDLHSELNLSSLELGDSALYFCASSVGQGGTTGELFFGEGSRLTVL.

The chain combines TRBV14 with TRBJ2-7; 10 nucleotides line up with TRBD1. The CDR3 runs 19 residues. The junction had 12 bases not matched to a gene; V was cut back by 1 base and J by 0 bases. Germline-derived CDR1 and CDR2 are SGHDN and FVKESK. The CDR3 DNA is TGTGCCAGCAGCCAAGTCGGGACAGGGGCCCAATTGAGCTCCTACGAGCAGTACTTC. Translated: CASSQVGTGAQLSSYEQYF.

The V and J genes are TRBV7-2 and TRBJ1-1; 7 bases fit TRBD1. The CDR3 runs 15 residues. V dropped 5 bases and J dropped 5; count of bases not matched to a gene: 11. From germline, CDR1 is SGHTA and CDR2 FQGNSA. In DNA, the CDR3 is TGTGCCAGCAGCATCCGACAGGGTATGGGAACTGAAGCTTTCTTT. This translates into CASSIRQGMGTEAFF.

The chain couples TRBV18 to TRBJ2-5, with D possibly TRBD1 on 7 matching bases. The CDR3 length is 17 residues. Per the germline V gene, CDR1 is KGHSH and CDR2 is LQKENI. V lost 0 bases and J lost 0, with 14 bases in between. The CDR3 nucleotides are TGTGCCAGCTCACCACCGGGGGGACAGCGATACCAAGAGACCCAGTACTTC. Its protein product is CASSPPGGQRYQETQYF.

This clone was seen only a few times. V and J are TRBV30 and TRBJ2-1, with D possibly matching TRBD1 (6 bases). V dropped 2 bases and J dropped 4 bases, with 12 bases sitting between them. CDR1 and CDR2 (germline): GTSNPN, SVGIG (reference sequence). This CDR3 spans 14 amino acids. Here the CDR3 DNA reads TGTGCCTGGAGTCACAGGGCAAGGTACAATGAGCAGTTCTTC. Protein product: CAWSHRARYNEQFF. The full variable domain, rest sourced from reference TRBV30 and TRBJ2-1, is SQTIHQWPATLVQPVGSPLSLECTVEGTSNPNLYWYRQAAGRGLQLLFYSVGIGQISSEVPQNLSASRPQDRQFILSSKKLLLSDSGFYLCAWSHRARYNEQFFGPGTRLTVL.

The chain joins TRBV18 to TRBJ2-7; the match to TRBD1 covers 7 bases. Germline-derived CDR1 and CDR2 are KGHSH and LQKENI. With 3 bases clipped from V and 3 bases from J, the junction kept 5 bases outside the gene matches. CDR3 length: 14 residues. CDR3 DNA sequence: TGTGCCAGCTCACCGTCCGGGGACAGCTACGAGCAGTACTTC. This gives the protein CASSPSGDSYEQYF.

CDR3 sequence (DNA): TGCGCCAGCAGCTTGGCACCGGGACAGGGGATGGCAGATACGCAGTATTTT. Its translation: CASSLAPGQGMADTQYF. The rearrangement uses TRBV5-1 and TRBJ2-3, with 10 positions matching TRBD1. Germline CDR1 SGHRS, CDR2 YFSETQ. With V trimmed by 0 bases and J by 4 bases, 8 bases remained unmatched. The CDR3 totals 17 residues.

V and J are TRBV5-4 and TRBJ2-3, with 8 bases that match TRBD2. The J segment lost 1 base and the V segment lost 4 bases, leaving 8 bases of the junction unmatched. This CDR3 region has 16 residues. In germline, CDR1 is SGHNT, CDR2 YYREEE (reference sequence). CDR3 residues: CASSVDGGAGTDTQYF. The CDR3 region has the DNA TGTGCCAGCAGCGTGGACGGGGGGGCAGGCACAGATACGCAGTATTTT.

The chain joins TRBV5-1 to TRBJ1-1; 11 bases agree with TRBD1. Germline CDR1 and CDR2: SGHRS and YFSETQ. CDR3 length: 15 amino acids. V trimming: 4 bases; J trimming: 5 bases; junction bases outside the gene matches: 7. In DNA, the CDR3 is TGCGCCAGCAGCCATCAGGACAGGGGGCTTACTGAAGCTTTCTTT. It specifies CASSHQDRGLTEAFF. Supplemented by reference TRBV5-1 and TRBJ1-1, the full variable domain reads KAGVTQTPRYLIKTRGQQVTLSCSPISGHRSVSWYQQTPGQGLQFLFEYFSETQRNKGNFPGRFSGRQFSNSRSEMNVSTLELGDSALYLCASSHQDRGLTEAFFGQGTRLTVV.

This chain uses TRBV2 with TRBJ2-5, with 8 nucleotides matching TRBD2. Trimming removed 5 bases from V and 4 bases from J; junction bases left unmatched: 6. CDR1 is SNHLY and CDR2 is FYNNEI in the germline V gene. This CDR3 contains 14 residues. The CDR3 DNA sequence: TGTGCCAGCAGTCCGGGACTAGAGGCAGAGACCCAGTACTTC. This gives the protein CASSPGLEAETQYF. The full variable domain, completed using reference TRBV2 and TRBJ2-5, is EPEVTQTPSHQVTQMGQEVILRCVPISNHLYFYWYRQILGQKVEFLVSFYNNEISEKSEIFDDQFSVERPDGSNFTLKIRSTKLEDSAMYFCASSPGLEAETQYFGPGTRLLVL.

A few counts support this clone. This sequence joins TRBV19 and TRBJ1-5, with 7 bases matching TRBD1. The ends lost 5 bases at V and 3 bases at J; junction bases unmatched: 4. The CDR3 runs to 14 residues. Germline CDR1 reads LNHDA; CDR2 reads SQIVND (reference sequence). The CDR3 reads CASSETGFNQPQHF. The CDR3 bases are TGTGCCAGTAGTGAGACAGGGTTCAATCAGCCCCAGCATTTT.

The CDR3 coding sequence is TGCGCCAGCAGCCTCCCGACAGGGAAGGAGACCCAGTACTTC. The encoded protein is CASSLPTGKETQYF. The chain couples TRBV5-1 to TRBJ2-5; 7 positions match TRBD1. V gave up 4 bases and J gave up 5 bases; unmatched junction bases: 8. The CDR3 is 14 amino acids. From germline, CDR1 is SGHRS and CDR2 YFSETQ.

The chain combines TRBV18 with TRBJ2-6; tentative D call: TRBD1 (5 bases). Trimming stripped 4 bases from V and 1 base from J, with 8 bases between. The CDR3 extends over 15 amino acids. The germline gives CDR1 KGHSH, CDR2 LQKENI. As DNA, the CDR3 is TGTGCCAGCTCACTTCAGGGTTCTGGGGCCAACGTCCTGACTTTC. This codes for CASSLQGSGANVLTF.

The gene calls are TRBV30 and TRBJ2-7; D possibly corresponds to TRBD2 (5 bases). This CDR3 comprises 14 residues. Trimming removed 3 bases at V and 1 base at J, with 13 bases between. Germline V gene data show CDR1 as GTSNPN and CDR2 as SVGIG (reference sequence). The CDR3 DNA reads TGTGCCTGGAGGGACTGGCGGGTTTCCTACGAGCAGTACTTC. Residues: CAWRDWRVSYEQYF.

CDR3: CASSPTQSNTEAFF. DNA of the CDR3: TGCGCCAGCAGCCCTACACAGAGTAACACTGAAGCTTTCTTT. The rearrangement links TRBV5-1 to TRBJ1-1, with unresolved D. Germline V lookup: CDR1 SGHRS, CDR2 YFSETQ. The CDR3 covers 14 residues. Trimming removed 4 bases from V and 2 bases from J, with 12 bases in between.

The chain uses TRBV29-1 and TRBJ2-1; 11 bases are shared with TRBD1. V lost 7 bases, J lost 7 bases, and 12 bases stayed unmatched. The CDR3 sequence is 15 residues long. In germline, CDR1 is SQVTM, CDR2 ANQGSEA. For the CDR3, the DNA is TGCAGCGCCCAGACCGGGACAGGGGGAAAAAATGAGCAGTTCTTC. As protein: CSAQTGTGGKNEQFF.